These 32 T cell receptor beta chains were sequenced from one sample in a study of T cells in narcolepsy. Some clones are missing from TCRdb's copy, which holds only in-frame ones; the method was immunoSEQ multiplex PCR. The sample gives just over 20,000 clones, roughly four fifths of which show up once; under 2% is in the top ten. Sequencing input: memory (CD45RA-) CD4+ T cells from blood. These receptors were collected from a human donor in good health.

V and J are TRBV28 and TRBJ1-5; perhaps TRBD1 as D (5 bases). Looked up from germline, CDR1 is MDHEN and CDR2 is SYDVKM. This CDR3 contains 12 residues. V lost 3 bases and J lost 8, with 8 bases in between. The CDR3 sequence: CASSFGGEPQHF. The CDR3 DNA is TGTGCCAGCAGTTTCGGGGGGGAGCCCCAGCATTTT.

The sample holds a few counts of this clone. The CDR3 here is CASSLSGNTEAFF. Written as DNA, the CDR3 is TGTGCCAGCAGCTTGTCAGGGAACACTGAAGCTTTCTTT. V usage is TRBV7-2 and J usage is TRBJ1-1; D is ambiguous. Trimming shortened V by 3 bases and J by 1 base, and 6 bases separated the two germline ends. In germline, CDR1 is SGHTA, CDR2 FQGNSA. The CDR3 runs 13 residues.

The CDR3 region is CASSPGVAGEEQYF. The CDR3 coding sequence is TGTGCCAGCAGTCCCGGGGTAGCGGGGGAAGAGCAGTACTTC. The chain combines TRBV2 with TRBJ2-7; 9 nucleotides align to TRBD2. CDR1 and CDR2 from the germline V gene are SNHLY and FYNNEI. The V gene end was trimmed by 5 bases and the J gene end by 7 bases; junction bases not matched to a gene: 9. The CDR3 sequence is 14 residues long.

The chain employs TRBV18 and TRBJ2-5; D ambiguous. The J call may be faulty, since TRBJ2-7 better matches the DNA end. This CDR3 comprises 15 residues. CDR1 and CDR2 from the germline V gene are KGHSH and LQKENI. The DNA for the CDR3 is TGTGCCAGCTCACTAGCTAACACTGATCCCTACGAGCAGTACTTC. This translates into CASSLANTDPYEQYF.

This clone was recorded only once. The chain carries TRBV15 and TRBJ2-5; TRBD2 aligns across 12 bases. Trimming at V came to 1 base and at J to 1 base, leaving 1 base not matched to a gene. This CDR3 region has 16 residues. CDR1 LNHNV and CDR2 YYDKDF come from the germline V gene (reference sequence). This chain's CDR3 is CATSRGTSGAQETQYF. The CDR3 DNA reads TGTGCCACCAGCAGAGGGACTAGCGGGGCCCAAGAGACCCAGTACTTC.

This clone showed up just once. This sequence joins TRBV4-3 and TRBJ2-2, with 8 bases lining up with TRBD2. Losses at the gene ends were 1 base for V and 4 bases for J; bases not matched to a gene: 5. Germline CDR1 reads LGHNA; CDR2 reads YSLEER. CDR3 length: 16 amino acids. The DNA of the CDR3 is TGCGCCAGCAGCCAAGGGCGGGAGGTTATCACCGGGGAGCTGTTTTTT. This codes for CASSQGREVITGELFF.

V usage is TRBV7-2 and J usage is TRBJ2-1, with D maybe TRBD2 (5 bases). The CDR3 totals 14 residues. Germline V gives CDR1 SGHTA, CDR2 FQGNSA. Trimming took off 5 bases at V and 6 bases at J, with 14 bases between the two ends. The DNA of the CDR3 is TGTGCCAGCAGCCCCCCCTGGGAGAGCAATGAGCAGTTCTTC. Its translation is CASSPPWESNEQFF. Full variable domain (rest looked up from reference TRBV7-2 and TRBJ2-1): GAGVSQSPSNKVTEKGKDVELRCDPISGHTALYWYRQSLGQGLEFLIYFQGNSAPDKSGLPSDRFSAERTGGSVSTLTIQRTQQEDSAVYLCASSPPWESNEQFFGPGTRLTVL.

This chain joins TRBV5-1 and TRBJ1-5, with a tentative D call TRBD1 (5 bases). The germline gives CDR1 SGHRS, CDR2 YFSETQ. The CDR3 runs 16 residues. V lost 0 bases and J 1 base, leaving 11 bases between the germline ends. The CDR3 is CASSLGSGGSNQPQHF. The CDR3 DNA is TGCGCCAGCAGCTTGGGATCGGGGGGAAGCAATCAGCCCCAGCATTTT.

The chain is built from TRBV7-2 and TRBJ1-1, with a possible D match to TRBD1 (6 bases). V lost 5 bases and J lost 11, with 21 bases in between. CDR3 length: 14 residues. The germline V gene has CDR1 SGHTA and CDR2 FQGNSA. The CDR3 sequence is CASSPVHPLQGAFF. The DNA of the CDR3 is TGTGCCAGCAGCCCCGTTCATCCTCTCCAGGGGGCTTTCTTT. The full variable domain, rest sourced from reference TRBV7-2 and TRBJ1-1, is GAGVSQSPSNKVTEKGKDVELRCDPISGHTALYWYRQSLGQGLEFLIYFQGNSAPDKSGLPSDRFSAERTGGSVSTLTIQRTQQEDSAVYLCASSPVHPLQGAFFGQGTRLTVV.

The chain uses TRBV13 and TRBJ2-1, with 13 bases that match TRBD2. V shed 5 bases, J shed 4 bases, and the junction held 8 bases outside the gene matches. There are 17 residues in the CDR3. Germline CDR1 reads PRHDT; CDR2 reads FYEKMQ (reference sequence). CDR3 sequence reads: CASSPRTSGRIYNEQFF. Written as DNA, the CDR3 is TGTGCCAGCAGCCCGAGGACTAGCGGGAGAATATACAATGAGCAGTTCTTC.

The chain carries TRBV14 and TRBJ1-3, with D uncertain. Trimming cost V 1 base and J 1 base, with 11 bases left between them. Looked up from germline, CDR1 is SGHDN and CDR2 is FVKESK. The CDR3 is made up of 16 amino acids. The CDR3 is CASSQVIGSSGNTIYF. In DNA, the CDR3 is TGTGCCAGCAGCCAAGTTATCGGATCTTCTGGAAACACCATATATTTT. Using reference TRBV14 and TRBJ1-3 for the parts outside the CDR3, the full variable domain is EAGVTQFPSHSVIEKGQTVTLRCDPISGHDNLYWYRRVMGKEIKFLLHFVKESKQDESGMPNNRFLAERTGGTYSTLKVQPAELEDSGVYFCASSQVIGSSGNTIYFGEGSWLTVV.

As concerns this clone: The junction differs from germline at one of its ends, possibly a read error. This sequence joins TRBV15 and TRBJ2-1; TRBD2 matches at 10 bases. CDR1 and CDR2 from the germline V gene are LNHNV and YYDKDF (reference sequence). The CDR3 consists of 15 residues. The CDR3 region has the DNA TGTGCCACCAGCAGAGATCCACTAGCGGGAAATGGGCAGTTCTTC. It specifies CATSRDPLAGNGQFF.

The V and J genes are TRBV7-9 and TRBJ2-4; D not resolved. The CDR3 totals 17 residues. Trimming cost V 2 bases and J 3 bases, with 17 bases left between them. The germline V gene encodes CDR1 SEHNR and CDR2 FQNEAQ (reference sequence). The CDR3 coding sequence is TGTGCCAGCAGCTTAAAGGAGAGATGGCTAGACAAAAACATTCAGTACTTC. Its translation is CASSLKERWLDKNIQYF.

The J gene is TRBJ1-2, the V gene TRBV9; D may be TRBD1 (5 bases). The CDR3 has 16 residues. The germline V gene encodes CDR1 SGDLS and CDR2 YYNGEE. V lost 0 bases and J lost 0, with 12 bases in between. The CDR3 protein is CASSVGVGEANYGYTF. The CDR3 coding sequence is TGTGCCAGCAGCGTAGGGGTAGGGGAAGCTAACTATGGCTACACCTTC.

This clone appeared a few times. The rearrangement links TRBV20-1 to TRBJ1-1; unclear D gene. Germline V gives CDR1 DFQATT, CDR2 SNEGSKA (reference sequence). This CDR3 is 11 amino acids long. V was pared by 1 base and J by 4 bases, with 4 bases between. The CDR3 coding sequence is TGCAGTGCTAGAGGAGCCACTGAAGCTTTCTTT. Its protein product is CSARGATEAFF.

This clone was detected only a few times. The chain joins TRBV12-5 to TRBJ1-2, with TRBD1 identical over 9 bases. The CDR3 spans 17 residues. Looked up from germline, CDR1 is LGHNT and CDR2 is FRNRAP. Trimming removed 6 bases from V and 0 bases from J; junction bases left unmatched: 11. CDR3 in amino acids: CASGPRYGQGTNYGYTF. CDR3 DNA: TGTGCTAGTGGGCCACGATACGGACAGGGGACTAACTATGGCTACACCTTC. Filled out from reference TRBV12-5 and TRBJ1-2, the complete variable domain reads DARVTQTPRHKVTEMGQEVTMRCQPILGHNTVFWYRQTMMQGLELLAYFRNRAPLDDSGMPKDRFSAEMPDATLATLKIQPSEPRDSAVYFCASGPRYGQGTNYGYTFGSGTRLTVV.

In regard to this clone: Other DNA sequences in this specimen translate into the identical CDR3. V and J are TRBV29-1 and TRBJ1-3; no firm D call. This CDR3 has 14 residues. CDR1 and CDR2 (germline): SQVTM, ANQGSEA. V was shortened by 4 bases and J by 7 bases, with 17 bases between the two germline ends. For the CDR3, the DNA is TGCAGCGTTGGTTTGGGTCAGGCCGGGAACACCATATATTTT. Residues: CSVGLGQAGNTIYF.

This CDR3 reads CAWSDDLTYNEQFF. The CDR3 DNA follows: TGTGCCTGGAGTGATGACCTGACCTACAATGAGCAGTTCTTC. The rearrangement uses TRBV30 and TRBJ2-1; D gene unclear. Germline values: CDR1 GTSNPN, CDR2 SVGIG (reference sequence). The CDR3 is made up of 14 amino acids. Between the trimmed V and J ends, which lost 1 base and 2 bases, there was a span of 9 bases.

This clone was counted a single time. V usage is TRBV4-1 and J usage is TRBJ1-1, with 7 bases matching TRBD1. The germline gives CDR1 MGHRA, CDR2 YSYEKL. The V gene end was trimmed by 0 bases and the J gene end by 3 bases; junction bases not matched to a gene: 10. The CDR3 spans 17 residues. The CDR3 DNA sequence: TGCGCCAGCAGCCAAGAGGGGGAGGTTGGACAGGACACTGAAGCTTTCTTT. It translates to CASSQEGEVGQDTEAFF.

The CDR3 loop reads CASSIADIAKNIQYF. CDR3 nucleotides: TGTGCCAGTAGCATTGCCGACATAGCCAAAAACATTCAGTACTTC. The chain links TRBV19 to TRBJ2-4; D uncertain. Trimming stripped 6 bases from V and 0 bases from J, with 12 bases between. From germline, CDR1 is LNHDA and CDR2 SQIVND (reference sequence). The CDR3 sequence is 15 residues long.

The CDR3 is CASSSAYEQYF. CDR3 bases: TGTGCCAGCAGTTCCGCCTACGAGCAGTACTTC. This chain uses TRBV7-9 with TRBJ2-7; D not certain. Germline assignment: CDR1 SEHNR and CDR2 FQNEAQ (reference sequence). The CDR3 length is 11 residues. With 6 bases removed from V and 2 bases from J, the gap between germline ends came to 5 bases.

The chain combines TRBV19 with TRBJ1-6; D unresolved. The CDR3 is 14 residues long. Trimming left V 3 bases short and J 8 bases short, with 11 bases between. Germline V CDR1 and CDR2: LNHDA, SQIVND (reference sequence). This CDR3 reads CASSMGWQDSPLHF. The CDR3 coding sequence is TGTGCCAGTAGTATGGGGTGGCAGGATTCACCCCTCCACTTT.

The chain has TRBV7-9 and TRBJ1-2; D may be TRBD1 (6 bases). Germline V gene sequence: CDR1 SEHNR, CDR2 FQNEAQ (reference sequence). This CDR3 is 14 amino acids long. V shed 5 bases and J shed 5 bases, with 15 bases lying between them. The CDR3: CASSPSMGAYGYTF. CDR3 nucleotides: TGTGCCAGCAGCCCATCTATGGGGGCGTATGGCTACACCTTC.

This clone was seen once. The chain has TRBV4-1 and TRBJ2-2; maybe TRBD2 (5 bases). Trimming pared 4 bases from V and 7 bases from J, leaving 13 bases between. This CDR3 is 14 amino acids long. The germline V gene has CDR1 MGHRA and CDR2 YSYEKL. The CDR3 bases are TGCGCCAGCAGCCGTCGAAGGGCGGGCGGGGAGCTGTTTTTT. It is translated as CASSRRRAGGELFF.

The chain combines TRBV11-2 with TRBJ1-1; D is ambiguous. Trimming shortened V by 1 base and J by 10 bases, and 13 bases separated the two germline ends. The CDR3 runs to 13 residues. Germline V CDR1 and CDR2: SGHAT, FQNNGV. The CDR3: CASSLVHPQGAFF. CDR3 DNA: TGTGCCAGCAGCTTAGTACATCCCCAAGGAGCTTTCTTT.

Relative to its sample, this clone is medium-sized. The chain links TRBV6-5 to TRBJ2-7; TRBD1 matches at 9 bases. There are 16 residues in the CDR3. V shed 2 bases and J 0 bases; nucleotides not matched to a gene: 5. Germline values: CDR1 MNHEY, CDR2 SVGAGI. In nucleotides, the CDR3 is TGTGCCAGCAGTTACGGGGGACAGGGTCCCTCCTACGAGCAGTACTTC. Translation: CASSYGGQGPSYEQYF.

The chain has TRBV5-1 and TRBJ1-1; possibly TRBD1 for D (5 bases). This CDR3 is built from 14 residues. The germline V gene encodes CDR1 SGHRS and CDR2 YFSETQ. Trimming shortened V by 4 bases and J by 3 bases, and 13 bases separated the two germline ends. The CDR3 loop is CASSGTGGYTEAFF. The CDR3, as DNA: TGCGCCAGCAGCGGAACAGGAGGCTACACTGAAGCTTTCTTT.

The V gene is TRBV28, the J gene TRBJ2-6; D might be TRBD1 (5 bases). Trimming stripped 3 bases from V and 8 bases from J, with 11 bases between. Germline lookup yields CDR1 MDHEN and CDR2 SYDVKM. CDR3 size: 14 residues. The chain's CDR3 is CASSFSGFPNVLTF. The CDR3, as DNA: TGTGCCAGCAGTTTTTCAGGGTTCCCCAACGTCCTGACTTTC.

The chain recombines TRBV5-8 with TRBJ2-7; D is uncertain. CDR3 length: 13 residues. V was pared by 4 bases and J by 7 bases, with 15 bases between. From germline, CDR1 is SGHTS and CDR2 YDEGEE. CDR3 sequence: CASSVPFTLEQYF. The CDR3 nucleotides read TGTGCCAGCAGCGTACCTTTTACGTTGGAGCAGTACTTC.

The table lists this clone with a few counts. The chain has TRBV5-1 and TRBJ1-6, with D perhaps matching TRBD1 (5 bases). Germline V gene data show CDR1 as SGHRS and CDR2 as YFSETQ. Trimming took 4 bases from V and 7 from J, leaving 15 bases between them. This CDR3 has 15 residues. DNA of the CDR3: TGCGCCAGCAGCGTGCAGGGAATCAGGAATTCACCCCTCCACTTT. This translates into CASSVQGIRNSPLHF.

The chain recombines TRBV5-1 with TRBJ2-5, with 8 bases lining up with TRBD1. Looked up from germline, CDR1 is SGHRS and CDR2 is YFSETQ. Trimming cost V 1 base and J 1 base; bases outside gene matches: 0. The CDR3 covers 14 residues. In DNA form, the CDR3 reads TGCGCCAGCAGCTTGACAGGGGGCCAAGAGACCCAGTACTTC. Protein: CASSLTGGQETQYF.

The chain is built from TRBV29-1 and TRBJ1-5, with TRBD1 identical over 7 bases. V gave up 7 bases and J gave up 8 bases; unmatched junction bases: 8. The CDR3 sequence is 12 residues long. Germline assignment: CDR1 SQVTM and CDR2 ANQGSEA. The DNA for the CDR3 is TGCAGCGCCACGACAGGGATGGAGCCCCAGCATTTT. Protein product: CSATTGMEPQHF.